This TCR beta chain was recovered during a study of OX40 agonist ivuxolimab in advanced cancers. The table came from immunoSEQ multiplex PCR; TCRdb's copy has only in-frame clones and leaves some out. The table lists 25,000 to 35,000 clones, around nine tenths of them singletons. From germline, CDR1 is SEHNR and CDR2 FQNEAQ (reference sequence). The CDR3 extends over 13 amino acids. V was clipped by 6 bases and J by 6 bases, with 12 bases between them. This TCR derives from an adult with an advanced solid tumor such as melanoma, head and neck, liver or kidney cancer. Here the sequenced sample was CD4+ or CD8+ T cells sorted from blood, taken in a trial of the OX40 agonist ivuxolimab. The chain has TRBV7-9 and TRBJ1-5; D remains ambiguous. This CDR3 reads CASSREGGQPQHF. CDR3 sequence (DNA): TGTGCCAGCAGTCGAGAGGGTGGTCAGCCCCAGCATTTT.